This T cell receptor beta chain is from a study of shared clonotypes between healthy human individuals. CDR3 length: 15 residues. The germline V gene encodes CDR1 SGHRS and CDR2 YFSETQ. The V and J ends lost 0 bases and 4 bases respectively, with 14 bases between them. This clone was seen a single time. Genomic DNA per cell subset filled all wells of several immunoSEQ plates. Profiling relied on immunoSEQ multiplex PCR, and the TCRdb table lists in-frame clones only, not all of them. Of some 2,100,000 clones listed, 90% to 97% are singletons. This sequence joins TRBV5-1 and TRBJ2-7; possibly TRBD1 or TRBD2 for D (5 bases each). The sequenced sample consisted of naive CD4+ T cells sorted from blood. Subset noted: CD45RA+ positively selected. The source of this sequence is a man younger than 35 in good health. CDR3 coding DNA: TGCGCCAGCAGCTTGGTTAGTGGGGGTTTATACGAGCAGTACTTC. Translating it yields CASSLVSGGLYEQYF.